Here is one T cell receptor (beta chain) with its context. The V and J ends lost 1 base and 1 base respectively, with 11 bases between them. This CDR3 is 16 amino acids long. Germline CDR1 reads PRHDT; CDR2 reads FYEKMQ (reference sequence). Before being chosen for sequencing, patients had shown CD8+CD57+ cell expansion by flow cytometry. This sample was included in a study of CD8+CD57+ T cells in acquired aplastic anemia. Both TCR beta VDJ combination and CDR3 sequence profiling were carried out. Genomic DNA was the template for this profiling. TCRdb independently ran MiXCR on the reads; one entry per CDR3 protein. In the table there are under 250,000 distinct CDR3 sequences, around half of which are singletons.

The origin of this receptor is a human donor with aplastic anemia. The sequencing sample was made of sorted CD4+, CD8+, or CD8+CD57+ T cells (not recorded which) from PBMCs. The chain has TRBV13 and TRBJ2-1, with D perhaps matching TRBD2 (6 bases). The CDR3 nucleotides read TGTGCCAGCAGCTTAGAGGAGGGGAGGTCCTACAATGAGCAGTTCTTC. Protein product: CASSLEEGRSYNEQFF.